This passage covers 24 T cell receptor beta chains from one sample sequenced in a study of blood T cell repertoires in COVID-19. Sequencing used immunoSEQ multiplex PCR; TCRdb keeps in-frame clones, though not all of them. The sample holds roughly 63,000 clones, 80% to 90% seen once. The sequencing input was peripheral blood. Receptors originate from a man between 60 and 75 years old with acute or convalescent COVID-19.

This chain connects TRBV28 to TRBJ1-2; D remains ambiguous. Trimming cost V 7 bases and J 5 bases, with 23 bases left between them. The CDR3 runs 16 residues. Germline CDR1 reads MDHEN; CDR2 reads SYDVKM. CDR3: CASNLNSMWALYGYTF. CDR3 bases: TGTGCCAGCAACCTCAACTCCATGTGGGCCCTTTATGGCTACACCTTC.

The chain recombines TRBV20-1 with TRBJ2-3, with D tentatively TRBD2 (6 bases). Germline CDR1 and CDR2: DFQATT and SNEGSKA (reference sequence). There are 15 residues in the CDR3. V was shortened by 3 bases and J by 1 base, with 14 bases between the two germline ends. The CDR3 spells CSASNMRRGTDTQYF. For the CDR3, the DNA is TGCAGTGCTAGTAATATGCGGAGGGGCACAGATACGCAGTATTTT.

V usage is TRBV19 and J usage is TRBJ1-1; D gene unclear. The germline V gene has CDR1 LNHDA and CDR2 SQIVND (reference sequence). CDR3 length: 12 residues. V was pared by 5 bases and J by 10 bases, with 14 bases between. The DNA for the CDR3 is TGTGCCAGTAGTCCAAAAACAGTAGGAGCTTTCTTT. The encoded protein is CASSPKTVGAFF.

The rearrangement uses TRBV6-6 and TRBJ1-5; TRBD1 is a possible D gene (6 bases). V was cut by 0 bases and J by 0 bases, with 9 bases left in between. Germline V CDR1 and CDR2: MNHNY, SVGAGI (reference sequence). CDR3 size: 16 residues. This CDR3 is CASSYSTGHSNQPQHF. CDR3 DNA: TGTGCCAGCAGTTACTCGACAGGACATAGCAATCAGCCCCAGCATTTT.

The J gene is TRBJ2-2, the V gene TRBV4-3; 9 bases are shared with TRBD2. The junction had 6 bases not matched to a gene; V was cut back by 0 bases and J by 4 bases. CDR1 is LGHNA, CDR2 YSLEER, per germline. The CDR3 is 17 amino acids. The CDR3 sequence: CASSQDLAGAITGELFF. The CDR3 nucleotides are TGCGCCAGCAGCCAAGACTTAGCGGGAGCGATCACCGGGGAGCTGTTTTTT.

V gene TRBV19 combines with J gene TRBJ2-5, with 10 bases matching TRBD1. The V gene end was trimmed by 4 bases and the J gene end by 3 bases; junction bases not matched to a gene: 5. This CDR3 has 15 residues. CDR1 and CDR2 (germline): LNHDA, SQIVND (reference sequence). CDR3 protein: CASSSLGQGEETQYF. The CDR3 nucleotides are TGTGCCAGTAGTAGCCTAGGACAGGGGGAAGAGACCCAGTACTTC.

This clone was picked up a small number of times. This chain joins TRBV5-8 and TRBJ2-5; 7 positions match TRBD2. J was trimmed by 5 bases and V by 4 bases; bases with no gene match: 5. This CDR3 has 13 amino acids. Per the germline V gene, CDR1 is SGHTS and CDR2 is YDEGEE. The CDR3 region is CASSLKGGETQYF. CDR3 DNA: TGTGCCAGCAGCCTAAAGGGAGGGGAGACCCAGTACTTC.

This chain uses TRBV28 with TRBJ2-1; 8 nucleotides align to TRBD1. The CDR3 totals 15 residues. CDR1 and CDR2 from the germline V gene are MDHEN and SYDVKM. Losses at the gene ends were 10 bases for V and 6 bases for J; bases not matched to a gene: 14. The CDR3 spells CATGVTGTGRNEQFF. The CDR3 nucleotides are TGTGCCACGGGGGTCACCGGGACAGGCCGCAATGAGCAGTTCTTC.

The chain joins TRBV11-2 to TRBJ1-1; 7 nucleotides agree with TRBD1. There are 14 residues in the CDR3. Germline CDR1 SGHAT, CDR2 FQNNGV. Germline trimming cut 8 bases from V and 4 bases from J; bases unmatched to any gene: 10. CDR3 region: CASGERGLGTEAFF. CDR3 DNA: TGTGCCAGCGGCGAGAGGGGGCTGGGCACTGAAGCTTTCTTT.

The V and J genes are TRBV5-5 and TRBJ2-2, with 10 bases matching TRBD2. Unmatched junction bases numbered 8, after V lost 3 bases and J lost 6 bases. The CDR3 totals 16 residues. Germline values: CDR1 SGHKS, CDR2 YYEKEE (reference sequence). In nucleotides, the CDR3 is TGTGCCAGCAGCTCCCGCTCCGGGACTAGCGCCGGGGAGCTGTTTTTT. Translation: CASSSRSGTSAGELFF.

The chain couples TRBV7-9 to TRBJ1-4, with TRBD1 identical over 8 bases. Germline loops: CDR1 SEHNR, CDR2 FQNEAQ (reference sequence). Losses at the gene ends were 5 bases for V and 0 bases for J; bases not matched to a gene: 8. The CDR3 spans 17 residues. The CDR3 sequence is CASSRDRGLSTNEKLFF. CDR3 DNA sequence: TGTGCCAGCAGCCGCGACAGGGGTCTATCAACTAATGAAAAACTGTTTTTT.

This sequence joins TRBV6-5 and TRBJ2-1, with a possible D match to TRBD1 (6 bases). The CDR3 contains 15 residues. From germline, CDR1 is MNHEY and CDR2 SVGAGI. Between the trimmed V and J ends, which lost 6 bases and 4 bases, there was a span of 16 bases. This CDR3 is CASSLDSKTYNEQFF. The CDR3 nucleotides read TGTGCCAGCAGCCTGGACAGTAAGACTTACAATGAGCAGTTCTTC.

The chain's CDR3 is CAISEGTGRVGTSYNEQFF. The CDR3 DNA is TGTGCCATCAGTGAGGGGACAGGGAGAGTCGGGACGAGCTACAATGAGCAGTTCTTC. The rearrangement links TRBV10-3 to TRBJ2-1, with 9 nucleotides matching TRBD1. The CDR3 consists of 19 residues. Germline CDR1 ENHRY, CDR2 SYGVKD. V shed 2 bases, J shed 3 bases, and the junction held 14 bases outside the gene matches.

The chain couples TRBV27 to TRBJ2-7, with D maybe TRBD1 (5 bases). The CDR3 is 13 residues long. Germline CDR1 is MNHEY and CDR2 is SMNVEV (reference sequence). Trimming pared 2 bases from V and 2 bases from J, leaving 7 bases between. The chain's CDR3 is CASSLTRAYEQYF. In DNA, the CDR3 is TGTGCCAGCAGTTTAACCAGGGCCTACGAGCAGTACTTC.

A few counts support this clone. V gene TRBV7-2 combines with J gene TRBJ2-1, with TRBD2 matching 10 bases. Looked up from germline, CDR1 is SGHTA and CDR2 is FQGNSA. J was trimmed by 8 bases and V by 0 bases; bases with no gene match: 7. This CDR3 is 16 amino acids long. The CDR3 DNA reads TGTGCCAGCAGCTTAGCCATTCTGACTAGCGGGTATGAGCAGTTCTTC. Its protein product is CASSLAILTSGYEQFF.

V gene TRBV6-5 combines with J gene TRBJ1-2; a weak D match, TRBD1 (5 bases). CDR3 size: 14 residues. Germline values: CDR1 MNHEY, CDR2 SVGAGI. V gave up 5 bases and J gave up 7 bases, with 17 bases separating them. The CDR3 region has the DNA TGTGCCAGCAGTCCCCGCGGGACCATTAGTGGCTACACCTTC. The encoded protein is CASSPRGTISGYTF.

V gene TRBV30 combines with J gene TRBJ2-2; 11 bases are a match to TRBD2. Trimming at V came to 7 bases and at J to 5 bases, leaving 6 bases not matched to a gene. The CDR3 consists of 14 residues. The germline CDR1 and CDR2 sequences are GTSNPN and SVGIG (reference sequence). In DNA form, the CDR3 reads TGTGCCTTGACTAGCGGGATGGGGACCGGGGAGCTGTTTTTT. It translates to CALTSGMGTGELFF.

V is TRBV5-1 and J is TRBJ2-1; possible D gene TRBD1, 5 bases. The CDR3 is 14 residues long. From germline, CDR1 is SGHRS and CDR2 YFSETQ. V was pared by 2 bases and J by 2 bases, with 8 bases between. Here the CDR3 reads CASSFDSPYNEQFF. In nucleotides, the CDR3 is TGCGCCAGCAGCTTTGACAGTCCCTACAATGAGCAGTTCTTC.

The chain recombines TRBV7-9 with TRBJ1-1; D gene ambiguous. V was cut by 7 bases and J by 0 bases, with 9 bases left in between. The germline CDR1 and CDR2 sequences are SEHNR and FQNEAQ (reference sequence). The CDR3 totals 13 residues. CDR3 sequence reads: CASTREMNTEAFF. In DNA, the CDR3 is TGTGCCAGCACCCGCGAGATGAACACTGAAGCTTTCTTT.

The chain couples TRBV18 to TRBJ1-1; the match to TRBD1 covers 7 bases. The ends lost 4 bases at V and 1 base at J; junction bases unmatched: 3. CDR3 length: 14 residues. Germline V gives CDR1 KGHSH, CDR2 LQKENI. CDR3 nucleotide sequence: TGTGCCAGCTCACTGACAGGGACGAACACTGAAGCTTTCTTT. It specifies CASSLTGTNTEAFF. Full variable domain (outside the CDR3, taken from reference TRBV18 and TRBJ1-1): NAGVMQNPRHLVRRRGQEARLRCSPMKGHSHVYWYRQLPEEGLKFMVYLQKENIIDESGMPKERFSAEFPKEGPSILRIQQVVRGDSAAYFCASSLTGTNTEAFFGQGTRLTVV.

In nucleotides, the CDR3 is TGTGCCAGCAGTGAAGCGCTTCTAGGGACAGGGACCGAGACCCAGTACTTC. It yields the protein CASSEALLGTGTETQYF. V and J are TRBV2 and TRBJ2-5, with 9 positions matching TRBD1. The CDR3 runs 17 residues. Germline CDR1 and CDR2: SNHLY and FYNNEI. The V gene end was trimmed by 0 bases and the J gene end by 5 bases; junction bases not matched to a gene: 10.

The CDR3 DNA sequence: TGTGCCACCGGCGGACAGGGTAGCGACGAGCAGTACTTC. Residues: CATGGQGSDEQYF. The rearrangement uses TRBV24-1 and TRBJ2-7, with 8 bases that match TRBD1. Germline lookup yields CDR1 KGHDR and CDR2 SFDVKD. The CDR3 is 13 residues long. J gave up 5 bases and V 9 bases, and 8 bases lay outside the gene matches.

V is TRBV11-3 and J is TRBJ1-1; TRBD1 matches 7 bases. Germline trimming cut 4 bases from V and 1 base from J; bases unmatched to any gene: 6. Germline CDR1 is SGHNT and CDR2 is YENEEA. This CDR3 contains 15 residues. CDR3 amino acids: CASSSAGQPNTEAFF. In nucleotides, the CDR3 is TGTGCCAGCAGCTCCGCGGGACAGCCGAACACTGAAGCTTTCTTT.

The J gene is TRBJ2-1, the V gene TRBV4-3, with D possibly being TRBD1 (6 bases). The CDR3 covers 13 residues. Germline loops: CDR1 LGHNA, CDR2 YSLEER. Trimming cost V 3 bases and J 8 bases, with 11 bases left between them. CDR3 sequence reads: CASSHQGRDEQFF. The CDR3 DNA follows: TGCGCCAGCAGCCATCAGGGGCGGGATGAGCAGTTCTTC.